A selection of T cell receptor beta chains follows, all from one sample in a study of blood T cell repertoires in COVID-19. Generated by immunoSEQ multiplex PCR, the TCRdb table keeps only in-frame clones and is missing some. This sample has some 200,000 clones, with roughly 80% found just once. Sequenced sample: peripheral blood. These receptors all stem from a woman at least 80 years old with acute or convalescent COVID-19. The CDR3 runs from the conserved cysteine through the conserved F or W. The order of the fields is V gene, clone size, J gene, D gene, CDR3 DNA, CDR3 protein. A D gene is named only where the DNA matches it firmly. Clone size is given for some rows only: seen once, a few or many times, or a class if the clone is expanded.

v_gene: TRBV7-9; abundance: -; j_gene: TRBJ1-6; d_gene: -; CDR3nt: TGTGCCAGCAGCCAGGGCAATTATAATTCACCCCTCCACTTT; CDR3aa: CASSQGNYNSPLHF
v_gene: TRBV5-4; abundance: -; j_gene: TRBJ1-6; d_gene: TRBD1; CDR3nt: TGTGCCAGCAACAGGGGGCTTGCGGATAATTCACCCCTCCACTTT; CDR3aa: CASNRGLADNSPLHF
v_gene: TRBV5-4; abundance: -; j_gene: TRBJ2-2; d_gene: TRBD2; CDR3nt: TGTGCCAGCAGCCCGGAAGCGGGGGGGGGCACCGGGGAGCTGTTTTTT; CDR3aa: CASSPEAGGGTGELFF
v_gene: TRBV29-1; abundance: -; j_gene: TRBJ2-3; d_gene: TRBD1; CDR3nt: TGCAGCTACCGGGACAGGGGAGATACGCAGTATTTT; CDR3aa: CSYRDRGDTQYF
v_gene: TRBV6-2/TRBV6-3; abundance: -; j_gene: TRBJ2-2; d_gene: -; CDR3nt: TGTGCCAGCAGTTACTCAGGGGGGGTTCACGGGGAGCTGTTTTTT; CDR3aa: CASSYSGGVHGELFF
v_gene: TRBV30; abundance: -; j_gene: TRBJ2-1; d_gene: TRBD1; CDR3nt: TGTGCCTGGAGTCGAGGACAGGGAGACTTTGAGCAGTTCTTC; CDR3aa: CAWSRGQGDFEQFF
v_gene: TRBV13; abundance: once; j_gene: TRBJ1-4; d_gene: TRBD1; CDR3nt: TGTGCCAGCAGCCGAAGACAAGGACAGGGGGCAATTAATGAAAAACTGTTTTTT; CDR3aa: CASSRRQGQGAINEKLFF
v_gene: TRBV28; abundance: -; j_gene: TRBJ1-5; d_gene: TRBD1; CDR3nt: TGTGCCAGCAGTTTACATGGGGCAGGGGGGCGCAATCAGCCCCAGCATTTT; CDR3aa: CASSLHGAGGRNQPQHF
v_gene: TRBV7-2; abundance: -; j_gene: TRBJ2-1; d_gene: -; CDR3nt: TGTGCCAGCAGCTTATCGGCAGAGGCTAGAGTTGAGCAGTTCTTC; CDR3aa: CASSLSAEARVEQFF
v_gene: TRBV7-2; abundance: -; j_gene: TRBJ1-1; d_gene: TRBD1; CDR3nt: TGTGCCAGCAGCTTAGGGACAGGACGACTCGATGGCACTGAAGCTTTCTTT; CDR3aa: CASSLGTGRLDGTEAFF
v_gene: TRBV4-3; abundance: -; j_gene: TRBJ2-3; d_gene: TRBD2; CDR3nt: TGCGCCAGCAGCCAAGACTCCCCCGGCCGGGGGGGCAGAAATACGCAGTATTTT; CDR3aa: CASSQDSPGRGGRNTQYF
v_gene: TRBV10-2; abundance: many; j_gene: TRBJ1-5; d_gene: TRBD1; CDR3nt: TGCGCCAGCAGGGCGGGGCAGGGGGATAATCAGCCCCAGCATTTT; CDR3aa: CASRAGQGDNQPQHF
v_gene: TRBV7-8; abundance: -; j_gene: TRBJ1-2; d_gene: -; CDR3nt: TGTGCCAGCGGCCCCACACAGGGCTTCGCCTATGGCTACACCTTC; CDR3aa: CASGPTQGFAYGYTF
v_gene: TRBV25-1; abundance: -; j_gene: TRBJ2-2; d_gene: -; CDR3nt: TGTGCCAGCAGTGAATTTGAAGCGATCGGGGAGCTGTTTTTT; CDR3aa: CASSEFEAIGELFF
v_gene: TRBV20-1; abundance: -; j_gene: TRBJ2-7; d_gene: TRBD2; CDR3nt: TGCAGTGCTAGTGACCCGGGACTAGCGGGAGCGAACGAGCAGTACTTC; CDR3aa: CSASDPGLAGANEQYF
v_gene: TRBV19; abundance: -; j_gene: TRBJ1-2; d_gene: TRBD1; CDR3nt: TGTGCCAGTACCGTGGACAGGGGTTATGGCTACACCTTC; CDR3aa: CASTVDRGYGYTF
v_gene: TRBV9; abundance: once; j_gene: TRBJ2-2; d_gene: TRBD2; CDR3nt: TGTGCCAGCAGCCCGACTAGCGGGGGGGCCGGGGAGCTGTTTTTT; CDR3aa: CASSPTSGGAGELFF
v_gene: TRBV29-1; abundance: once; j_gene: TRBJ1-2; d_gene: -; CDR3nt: TGCAGCGTTGAGGACTCCGGTCGGTATGGCTACACCTTC; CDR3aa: CSVEDSGRYGYTF
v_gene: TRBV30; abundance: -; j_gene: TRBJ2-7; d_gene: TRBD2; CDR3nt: TGTGCCTGGAGGGGAGCGGGACGCGAGCAGTACTTC; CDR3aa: CAWRGAGREQYF
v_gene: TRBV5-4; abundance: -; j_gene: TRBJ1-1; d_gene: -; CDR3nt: TGTGCCAGCAGCTTGGACAGAGACACTGAAGCTTTCTTT; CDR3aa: CASSLDRDTEAFF
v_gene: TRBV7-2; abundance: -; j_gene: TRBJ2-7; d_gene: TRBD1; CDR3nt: TGTGCCAGCAGCCAATCGGGACAGGTGGCAGCTTACTACGAGCAGTACTTC; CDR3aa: CASSQSGQVAAYYEQYF
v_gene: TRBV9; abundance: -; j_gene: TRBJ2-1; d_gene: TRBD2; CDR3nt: TGTGCCAGCAGCGTGGGGACTAGAATTGCCTATGAGCAGTTCTTC; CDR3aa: CASSVGTRIAYEQFF
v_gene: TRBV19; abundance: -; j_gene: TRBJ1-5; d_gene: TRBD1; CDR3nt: TGTGCCAGTAGATCCGGGACAGGGGGCAATCAGCCCCAGCATTTT; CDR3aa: CASRSGTGGNQPQHF
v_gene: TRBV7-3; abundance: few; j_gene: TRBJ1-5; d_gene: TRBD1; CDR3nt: TGTGCCAGCAGCCTCCGGCCGGGACAGCGGGTCGATTATAGCAATCAGCCCCAGCATTTT; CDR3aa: CASSLRPGQRVDYSNQPQHF
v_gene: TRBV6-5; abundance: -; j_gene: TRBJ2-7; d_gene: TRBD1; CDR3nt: TGTGCCAGCAGCCGGGACAGGGGGTTGAGCGAGCAGTACTTC; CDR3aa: CASSRDRGLSEQYF
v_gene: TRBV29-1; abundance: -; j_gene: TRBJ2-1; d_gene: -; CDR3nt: TGCAGCGTTGACTATTACAATGAGCAGTTCTTC; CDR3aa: CSVDYYNEQFF
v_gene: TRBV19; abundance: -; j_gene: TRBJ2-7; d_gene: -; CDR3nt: TGTGCCAGCAGCTCACAGGACCCTTCCTACGAGCAGTACTTC; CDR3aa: CASSSQDPSYEQYF
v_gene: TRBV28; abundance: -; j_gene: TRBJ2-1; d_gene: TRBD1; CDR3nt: TGTGCCAGCAGTTTATTGACAGGGGGCAATGTCAATGAGCAGTTCTTC; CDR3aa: CASSLLTGGNVNEQFF
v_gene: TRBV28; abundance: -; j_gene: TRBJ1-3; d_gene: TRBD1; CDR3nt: TGTGCCAGCAATTCAGGGGGCTCGGGAAACACCATATATTTT; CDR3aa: CASNSGGSGNTIYF
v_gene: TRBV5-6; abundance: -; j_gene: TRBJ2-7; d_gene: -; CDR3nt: TGTGCCAGCAGAACGAGCGGGGAGCAGTACTTC; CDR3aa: CASRTSGEQYF
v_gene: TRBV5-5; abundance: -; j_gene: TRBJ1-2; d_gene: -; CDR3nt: TGTGCCAGCAGCTTCAGTCCAGGGGACTATGGCTACACCTTC; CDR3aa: CASSFSPGDYGYTF
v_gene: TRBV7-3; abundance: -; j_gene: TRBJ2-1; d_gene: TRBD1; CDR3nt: TGTGCCAGCAGCTACTTCACGGGACAGGGTAACGAGCAGTTCTTC; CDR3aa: CASSYFTGQGNEQFF
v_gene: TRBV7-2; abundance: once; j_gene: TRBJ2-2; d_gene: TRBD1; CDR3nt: TGTGCCAGCAGCCTTAGACAGGGGGGAGTCACCGGGGAGCTGTTTTTT; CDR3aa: CASSLRQGGVTGELFF
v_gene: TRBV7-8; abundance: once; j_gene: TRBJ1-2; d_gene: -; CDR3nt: TGTGCCAGCACCGGGGGGCGCGACTATGGCTACACCTTC; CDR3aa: CASTGGRDYGYTF
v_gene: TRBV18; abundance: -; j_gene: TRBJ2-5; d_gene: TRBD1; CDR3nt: TGTGCCAGCTCATCGGGACAGGGGCGTGAGACCCAGTACTTC; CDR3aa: CASSSGQGRETQYF
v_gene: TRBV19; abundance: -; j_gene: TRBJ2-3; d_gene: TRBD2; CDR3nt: TGTGCCAGTAGTATCGGCGGGAGTGTGACAGATACGCAGTATTTT; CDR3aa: CASSIGGSVTDTQYF
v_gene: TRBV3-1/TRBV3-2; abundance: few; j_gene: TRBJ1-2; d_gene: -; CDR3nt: TGTGCCAGCAGCCCCGGGGGGGGCCAGTGGGGCTACACCTTC; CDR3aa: CASSPGGGQWGYTF
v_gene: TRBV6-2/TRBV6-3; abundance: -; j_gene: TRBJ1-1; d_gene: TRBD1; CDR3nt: TGTGCCAGCAGCCCCCCCCCGGGACAGGGGACAATGAACACTGAAGCTTTCTTT; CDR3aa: CASSPPPGQGTMNTEAFF
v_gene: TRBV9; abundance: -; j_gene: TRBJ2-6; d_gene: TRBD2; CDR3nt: TGTGCCAGCAGCGGCCTGGGGGGGTCTGGGGCCAACGTCCTGACTTTC; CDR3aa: CASSGLGGSGANVLTF
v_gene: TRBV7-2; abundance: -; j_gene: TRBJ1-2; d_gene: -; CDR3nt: TGTGCCAGCAGCTTTTACCGGGACAACACTAACTATGGCTACACCTTC; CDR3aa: CASSFYRDNTNYGYTF
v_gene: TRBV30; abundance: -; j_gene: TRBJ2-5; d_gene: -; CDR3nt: TGTGCCTGGAGTTTCGCCCGGGAGACCCAGTACTTC; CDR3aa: CAWSFARETQYF
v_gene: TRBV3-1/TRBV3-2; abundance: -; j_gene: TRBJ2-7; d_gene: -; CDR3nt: TGTGCCAGCAGCCAAGGGATCCCCGGCAGCGGGTCCTACGAGCAGTACTTC; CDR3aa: CASSQGIPGSGSYEQYF
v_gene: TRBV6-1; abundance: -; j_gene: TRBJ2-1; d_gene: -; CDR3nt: TGTGCCAGCAGTGAAGCGGGAGGGGGCAATGAGCAGTTCTTC; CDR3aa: CASSEAGGGNEQFF
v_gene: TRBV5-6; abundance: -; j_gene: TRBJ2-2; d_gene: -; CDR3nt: TGTGCCAGCAGCTTGAGCGTGTTAGGGAACACCGGGGAGCTGTTTTTT; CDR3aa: CASSLSVLGNTGELFF